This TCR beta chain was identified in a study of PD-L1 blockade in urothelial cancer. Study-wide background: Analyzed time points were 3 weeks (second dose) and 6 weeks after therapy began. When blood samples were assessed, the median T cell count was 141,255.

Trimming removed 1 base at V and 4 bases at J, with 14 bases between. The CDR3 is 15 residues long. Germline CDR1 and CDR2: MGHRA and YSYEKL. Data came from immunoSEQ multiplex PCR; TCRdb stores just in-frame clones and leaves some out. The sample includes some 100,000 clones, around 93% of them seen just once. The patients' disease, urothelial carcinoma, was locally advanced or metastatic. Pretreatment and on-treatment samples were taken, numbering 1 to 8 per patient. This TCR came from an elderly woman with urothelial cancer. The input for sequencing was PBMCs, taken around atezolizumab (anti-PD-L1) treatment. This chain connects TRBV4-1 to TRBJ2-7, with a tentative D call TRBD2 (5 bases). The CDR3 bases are TGCGCCAGCAGCCAAGTCCGGGATACGAAGTACGAGCAGTACTTC. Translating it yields CASSQVRDTKYEQYF.